A single sample gave rise to the 14 T cell receptor beta chains below, sequenced in a study of regulatory T cells in long-lasting Graves disease. Time point reported: newly diagnosed GD, antithyroid drugs for less than 3 months. Construction of the TCR library relied on RNA isolated from PBMCs. Assembly of TCR beta libraries relied on iRepertoire HTBI primers together with Arm-PCR of CDR3 regions. TCRdb passed the multiplex PCR reads through MiXCR, listing each CDR3 protein once. The sample gives 440,000 or so distinct CDR3 sequences, 14% to 15% of which show up once; about a sixth is in the top ten. These sequences were also reported in another study, on T cells in Graves' hyperthyroidism and ophthalmopathy.

Sequencing was performed on peripheral blood mononuclear cells (PBMCs), taken at new diagnosis, from a patient treated with antithyroid drugs. These receptors were taken from a woman aged 30 to 39 with Graves disease.

This clonotype has a count of ten or more. The chain is built from TRBV30 and TRBJ2-2, with D perhaps TRBD2 (6 bases). Trimming took off 3 bases at V and 4 bases at J, with 9 bases between the two ends. The CDR3 is 13 residues long. Germline V gene sequence: CDR1 GTSNPN, CDR2 SVGIG (reference sequence). CDR3 DNA sequence: TGTGCCTGGAGCGGGGGAGGCACCGGGGAGCTGTTTTTT. Protein: CAWSGGGTGELFF.

This clonotype was seen at least ten times. The CDR3: CASELATDYNEQFF. The CDR3, as DNA: TGTGCCAGCGAACTAGCGACCGACTACAATGAGCAGTTCTTC. The J gene is TRBJ2-1, the V gene TRBV2, with 7 bases aligning to TRBD2. The germline V gene encodes CDR1 SNHLY and CDR2 FYNNEI. The CDR3 is made up of 14 amino acids. V lost 8 bases to trimming and J lost 3 bases; unmatched junction nucleotides: 7. Full variable domain (remainder filled in from reference TRBV2 and TRBJ2-1): EPEVTQTPSHQVTQMGQEVILRCVPISNHLYFYWYRQILGQKVEFLVSFYNNEISEKSEIFDDQFSVERPDGSNFTLKIRSTKLEDSAMYFCASELATDYNEQFFGPGTRLTVL.

This clonotype was counted a few times. This rearrangement joins TRBV6-1 to TRBJ2-4; 8 bases agree with TRBD2. V was pared by 8 bases and J by 6 bases, with 15 bases of the junction left unmatched. Germline loops: CDR1 MNHNS, CDR2 SASEGT. The CDR3 runs to 16 residues. DNA for the CDR3: TGTGCCAGCGGCGCGGGGACTAGTGCCCCTTTAAACATTCAGTACTTC. Its protein product is CASGAGTSAPLNIQYF.

This clonotype was counted many times. The chain uses TRBV6-1 and TRBJ1-2; D is unresolved. The CDR3 is 14 amino acids. Trimming cost V 5 bases and J 4 bases, with 14 bases left between them. Looked up from germline, CDR1 is MNHNS and CDR2 is SASEGT. DNA for the CDR3: TGTGCCAGCAGTCCCGTCCAAGGGTCCTATGGCTACACCTTC. Amino acid sequence: CASSPVQGSYGYTF.

This clonotype has at least ten counts. The rearrangement joins TRBV20-1 to TRBJ2-3, with TRBD2 matching over 8 bases. This CDR3 has 16 amino acids. The V segment lost 2 bases and the J segment 2 bases; nucleotides outside the gene matches: 9. Germline V lookup: CDR1 DFQATT, CDR2 SNEGSKA (reference sequence). CDR3: CSARSGTRVSTDTQYF. CDR3 coding DNA: TGCAGTGCTAGATCAGGGACTAGGGTCTCCACAGATACGCAGTATTTT.

A remark on this clonotype: A much larger clone lies a single base off, so this may be a read error. This chain links TRBV6-2 or TRBV6-3 with TRBJ1-5; no clear D. This CDR3 contains 13 residues. Germline assignment: CDR1 MNHEY and CDR2 SVGEGT. Trimming shortened V by 0 bases and J by 6 bases, and 6 bases separated the two germline ends. CDR3 sequence: CASSYSKGQPQHF. CDR3 sequence (DNA): TGTGCCAGCAGTTACTCGAAGGGTCAGCCCCAGCATTTT.

This clonotype turned up a few times. The chain couples TRBV25-1 to TRBJ2-1; D possibly corresponds to TRBD1 (5 bases). Germline CDR1 MGHDK, CDR2 SYGVNS. V was clipped by 2 bases and J by 2 bases, with 16 bases between them. The CDR3 length is 17 residues. As DNA, the CDR3 is TGTGCCAGCAGTGAAGGATTTAGGGGCTCTGCCTACAATGAGCAGTTCTTC. This sequence encodes CASSEGFRGSAYNEQFF.

This clonotype came up many times. The chain couples TRBV24-1 to TRBJ1-1, with D hard to call. Trimming shortened V by 7 bases and J by 2 bases, and 10 bases separated the two germline ends. The CDR3 is 13 amino acids. CDR1 KGHDR and CDR2 SFDVKD come from the germline V gene. CDR3 loop: CATRNGVNTEAFF. The CDR3 DNA follows: TGTGCCACCAGGAACGGGGTTAACACTGAAGCTTTCTTT.

Ten or more counts support this clonotype. The genes are TRBV6-2 or TRBV6-3 and TRBJ2-1; the match to TRBD2 covers 8 bases. The germline V gene encodes CDR1 MNHEY and CDR2 SVGEGT. The length of the CDR3 is 16 residues. The V segment lost 5 bases and the J segment 8 bases; nucleotides outside the gene matches: 14. The CDR3 protein is CASSGPAGEGRDEQFF. The DNA of the CDR3 is TGTGCCAGCAGTGGCCCAGCGGGAGAGGGCCGGGATGAGCAGTTCTTC.

This clonotype has at least ten counts. The genes are TRBV7-9 and TRBJ2-1; 7 positions match TRBD2. The ends lost 7 bases at V and 3 bases at J; junction bases unmatched: 3. This CDR3 has 13 residues. CDR1 is SEHNR and CDR2 is FQNEAQ in the germline V gene (reference sequence). The CDR3 is CASILAGYNEQFF. The CDR3 region has the DNA TGTGCCAGCATTTTAGCGGGCTACAATGAGCAGTTCTTC.

This clonotype has ten or more counts. The chain carries TRBV20-1 and TRBJ2-7, with a possible D match to TRBD1 (6 bases). V lost 5 bases and J lost 7, with 18 bases in between. Germline V gene sequence: CDR1 DFQATT, CDR2 SNEGSKA (reference sequence). The CDR3 contains 13 residues. CDR3 in amino acids: CSAQGQIPGEQYF. Here the CDR3 DNA reads TGCAGTGCTCAGGGACAAATCCCGGGGGAGCAGTACTTC.

In its sample, this clonotype was seen a few times. DNA of the CDR3: TGCGCCAGCAGCCCCCACAGAGACCATCCCCACGAAAGACAGGGGCTGTACTATGGCTACACCTTC. Encoded protein: CASSPHRDHPHERQGLYYGYTF. V and J are TRBV10-1 and TRBJ1-2; the match to TRBD1 covers 8 bases. The germline V gene has CDR1 WNHNN and CDR2 SYGVQD (reference sequence). The J segment lost 3 bases and the V segment lost 6 bases, leaving 30 bases of the junction unmatched. The CDR3 consists of 22 residues.

This clonotype occurred a few times. The chain carries TRBV4-1 and TRBJ2-1; 9 nucleotides align to TRBD2. The germline gives CDR1 MGHRA, CDR2 YSYEKL. The CDR3 totals 20 residues. The ends lost 0 bases at V and 4 bases at J; junction bases unmatched: 16. The CDR3 loop is CASSQERLAGRGPGYNEQFF. In nucleotides, the CDR3 is TGCGCCAGCAGCCAAGAACGGCTAGCGGGAAGAGGCCCGGGGTACAATGAGCAGTTCTTC.

This clonotype was detected many times. The chain links TRBV14 to TRBJ2-1; D gene ambiguous. The CDR3 spans 15 residues. V lost 4 bases to trimming and J lost 0 bases, with 10 bases between them. Germline CDR1 and CDR2: SGHDN and FVKESK. The CDR3 region has the DNA TGTGCCAGCAGCCCACTATACCGCTCCTACAATGAGCAGTTCTTC. This translates into CASSPLYRSYNEQFF.